A selection of T cell receptor beta chains follows, all from one sample in a study of blood T cell repertoires in COVID-19. TCRdb's copy holds only in-frame clones and misses some; the assay was immunoSEQ multiplex PCR. The profile shows 200,000 to 250,000 clones, 86% of them singletons. Sample: peripheral blood. The receptors derive from a woman in her fifties or sixties with COVID-19, enrolled during active disease. CDR3s include the opening cysteine and the closing phenylalanine or tryptophan. A D gene is named only where the DNA matches it firmly. Expanded clones get a size class; other rows say once, few or many, or leave the size out.

J gene: TRBJ2-2
V gene: TRBV10-3
D gene: TRBD1
clone size: NA
CDR3 protein: CAISEQGQNTGELFF
CDR3 DNA: TGTGCCATCAGTGAACAGGGGCAGAACACCGGGGAGCTGTTTTTT

J gene: TRBJ2-3
V gene: TRBV2
D gene: TRBD2
clone size: once
CDR3 protein: CASSERSGGAIGTQYF
CDR3 DNA: TGTGCCAGCAGTGAACGAAGCGGGGGGGCGATAGGTACGCAGTATTTT

J gene: TRBJ1-4
V gene: TRBV30
D gene: NA
clone size: NA
CDR3 protein: CAWSRQAAEKLFF
CDR3 DNA: TGTGCCTGGAGTCGGCAGGCAGCTGAAAAACTGTTTTTT

J gene: TRBJ1-5
V gene: TRBV29-1
D gene: NA
clone size: NA
CDR3 protein: CSVEFADSNQPQHF
CDR3 DNA: TGCAGCGTTGAATTCGCAGATAGCAATCAGCCCCAGCATTTT

J gene: TRBJ1-2
V gene: TRBV5-6
D gene: NA
clone size: NA
CDR3 protein: CASSLSQGRYGYTF
CDR3 DNA: TGTGCCAGCAGCTTGTCCCAGGGAAGGTATGGCTACACCTTC

J gene: TRBJ1-2
V gene: TRBV6-2/TRBV6-3
D gene: NA
clone size: NA
CDR3 protein: CASSYQRGGYGYTF
CDR3 DNA: TGTGCCAGCAGTTACCAAAGGGGCGGCTATGGCTACACCTTC

J gene: TRBJ2-5
V gene: TRBV24-1
D gene: TRBD1
clone size: NA
CDR3 protein: CATSDASGTGGGETQYF
CDR3 DNA: TGTGCCACCAGTGATGCATCCGGGACAGGGGGGGGAGAGACCCAGTACTTC

J gene: TRBJ2-7
V gene: TRBV9
D gene: TRBD1
clone size: NA
CDR3 protein: CASSGGYRGQTYEQYF
CDR3 DNA: TGTGCCAGCAGCGGAGGCTACAGGGGACAAACCTACGAGCAGTACTTC

J gene: TRBJ1-2
V gene: TRBV2
D gene: TRBD1
clone size: few
CDR3 protein: CASGETGSYGYTF
CDR3 DNA: TGTGCCAGCGGGGAGACAGGGTCCTATGGCTACACCTTC

J gene: TRBJ1-6
V gene: TRBV28
D gene: NA
clone size: once
CDR3 protein: CASSSPTGNSPLHF
CDR3 DNA: TGTGCCAGCAGTTCACCTACGGGGAATTCACCCCTCCACTTT

J gene: TRBJ1-1
V gene: TRBV19
D gene: NA
clone size: NA
CDR3 protein: CASHGGTLNTEAFF
CDR3 DNA: TGTGCCAGTCATGGGGGCACCCTGAACACTGAAGCTTTCTTT

J gene: TRBJ2-1
V gene: TRBV10-2
D gene: TRBD1
clone size: NA
CDR3 protein: CASSDVTGGYNEQFF
CDR3 DNA: TGCGCCAGCAGTGATGTTACAGGGGGATACAATGAGCAGTTCTTC

J gene: TRBJ1-3
V gene: TRBV18
D gene: TRBD1
clone size: NA
CDR3 protein: CASSESDRVIGNTIYF
CDR3 DNA: TGTGCCAGCTCCGAGTCGGACAGGGTAATCGGAAACACCATATATTTT

J gene: TRBJ1-2
V gene: TRBV7-6
D gene: TRBD1
clone size: NA
CDR3 protein: CASSLSETGGGGYTF
CDR3 DNA: TGTGCCAGCAGCTTGTCCGAGACAGGGGGCGGTGGCTACACCTTC

J gene: TRBJ1-6
V gene: TRBV14
D gene: TRBD1
clone size: NA
CDR3 protein: CASSIRTGLLDSPLHF
CDR3 DNA: TGTGCCAGCAGCATCAGGACAGGGTTATTGGATTCACCCCTCCACTTT

J gene: TRBJ2-1
V gene: TRBV27
D gene: TRBD2
clone size: NA
CDR3 protein: CASSPTSGVNSYNEQFF
CDR3 DNA: TGTGCCAGCAGCCCTACTAGCGGGGTTAATTCCTACAATGAGCAGTTCTTC

J gene: TRBJ1-2
V gene: TRBV18
D gene: TRBD1
clone size: NA
CDR3 protein: CASSPPQGANGYTF
CDR3 DNA: TGTGCCAGCTCACCCCCACAGGGGGCGAATGGCTACACCTTC

J gene: TRBJ2-7
V gene: TRBV5-1
D gene: NA
clone size: NA
CDR3 protein: CASSLRTFYEQYF
CDR3 DNA: TGCGCCAGCAGCCTGCGGACTTTCTACGAGCAGTACTTC

J gene: TRBJ1-6
V gene: TRBV6-2/TRBV6-3
D gene: NA
clone size: NA
CDR3 protein: CASSYVSGQRYNSPLHF
CDR3 DNA: TGTGCCAGCAGTTACGTTTCGGGACAAAGATATAATTCACCCCTCCACTTT

J gene: TRBJ1-6
V gene: TRBV5-1
D gene: NA
clone size: NA
CDR3 protein: CASSLAKKQEIGHSPLHF
CDR3 DNA: TGCGCCAGCAGCTTGGCAAAAAAACAAGAAATTGGGCATTCACCCCTCCACTTT

J gene: TRBJ1-5
V gene: TRBV19
D gene: NA
clone size: NA
CDR3 protein: CASRPSTTGFYSNQPQHF
CDR3 DNA: TGTGCCAGTAGGCCATCAACCACAGGATTCTATAGCAATCAGCCCCAGCATTTT

J gene: TRBJ1-5
V gene: TRBV20-1
D gene: TRBD1
clone size: NA
CDR3 protein: CSASKGADRQPQHF
CDR3 DNA: TGCAGTGCTAGTAAGGGGGCGGATCGACAGCCCCAGCATTTT

J gene: TRBJ2-2
V gene: TRBV9
D gene: TRBD2
clone size: NA
CDR3 protein: CASSSLSGGIGELFF
CDR3 DNA: TGTGCCAGCAGCTCCCTCTCGGGGGGTATCGGGGAGCTGTTTTTT

J gene: TRBJ2-2
V gene: TRBV7-2
D gene: TRBD2
clone size: NA
CDR3 protein: CASSFAGLAGGRRTGELFF
CDR3 DNA: TGTGCCAGCAGCTTTGCGGGACTAGCGGGGGGGCGTCGGACCGGGGAGCTGTTTTTT

J gene: TRBJ1-2
V gene: TRBV25-1
D gene: TRBD1
clone size: NA
CDR3 protein: CASSELDREYSGYTF
CDR3 DNA: TGTGCCAGCAGTGAATTGGACAGGGAGTATAGCGGCTACACCTTC

J gene: TRBJ2-7
V gene: TRBV19
D gene: NA
clone size: NA
CDR3 protein: CASSIGVQDYEQYF
CDR3 DNA: TGTGCCAGTAGTATAGGCGTCCAGGACTACGAGCAGTACTTC

J gene: TRBJ1-6
V gene: TRBV14
D gene: NA
clone size: NA
CDR3 protein: CASSQRSGITYNSPLHF
CDR3 DNA: TGTGCCAGCAGTCAGAGATCAGGGATCACCTATAATTCACCCCTCCACTTT

J gene: TRBJ2-1
V gene: TRBV4-2
D gene: TRBD2
clone size: NA
CDR3 protein: CASSHELAGGNNEQFF
CDR3 DNA: TGTGCCAGCAGCCATGAACTAGCGGGGGGAAACAATGAGCAGTTCTTC

J gene: TRBJ2-3
V gene: TRBV5-1
D gene: TRBD1
clone size: NA
CDR3 protein: CASSLDRGRVDTQYF
CDR3 DNA: TGCGCCAGCAGCTTGGACAGGGGGCGGGTAGATACGCAGTATTTT

J gene: TRBJ2-4
V gene: TRBV4-3
D gene: TRBD1
clone size: NA
CDR3 protein: CASSRQAGTGGDIQYF
CDR3 DNA: TGCGCCAGCAGCCGACAAGCCGGGACAGGGGGGGACATTCAGTACTTC

J gene: TRBJ1-1
V gene: TRBV5-5
D gene: NA
clone size: NA
CDR3 protein: CASSLPGTFTEAFF
CDR3 DNA: TGTGCCAGCAGCTTGCCCGGGACATTCACTGAAGCTTTCTTT

J gene: TRBJ2-7
V gene: TRBV5-6
D gene: TRBD2
clone size: NA
CDR3 protein: CASSFLAGGYEQYF
CDR3 DNA: TGTGCCAGCAGCTTTTTAGCGGGGGGCTACGAGCAGTACTTC

J gene: TRBJ2-7
V gene: TRBV24-1
D gene: NA
clone size: NA
CDR3 protein: CATSDGGTRSSYEQYF
CDR3 DNA: TGTGCCACCAGTGATGGGGGCACAAGGAGCTCCTACGAGCAGTACTTC

J gene: TRBJ1-1
V gene: TRBV5-1
D gene: TRBD1
clone size: NA
CDR3 protein: CASRDDRGNTEAFF
CDR3 DNA: TGCGCCAGCAGAGACGACAGGGGGAACACTGAAGCTTTCTTT

J gene: TRBJ1-6
V gene: TRBV19
D gene: NA
clone size: NA
CDR3 protein: CASRWGGSMSSYNSPLHF
CDR3 DNA: TGTGCCAGTCGCTGGGGGGGATCCATGAGCTCCTATAATTCACCCCTCCACTTT

J gene: TRBJ1-5
V gene: TRBV6-4
D gene: NA
clone size: NA
CDR3 protein: CASSDSDRGSSQPQHF
CDR3 DNA: TGTGCCAGCAGTGACTCCGACAGAGGATCCAGTCAGCCCCAGCATTTT

J gene: TRBJ2-1
V gene: TRBV11-2
D gene: TRBD2
clone size: NA
CDR3 protein: CASSHPGLEYNEQFF
CDR3 DNA: TGTGCCAGCAGCCATCCGGGACTAGAATACAATGAGCAGTTCTTC

J gene: TRBJ1-5
V gene: TRBV28
D gene: NA
clone size: NA
CDR3 protein: CASTPSRLAVQPQHF
CDR3 DNA: TGTGCCAGCACTCCCAGTCGCCTAGCAGTACAGCCCCAGCATTTT

J gene: TRBJ2-4
V gene: TRBV18
D gene: TRBD2
clone size: NA
CDR3 protein: CASSPIAGHLEAGNIQYF
CDR3 DNA: TGTGCCAGCTCACCGATAGCGGGGCATCTTGAGGCGGGAAACATTCAGTACTTC

J gene: TRBJ2-1
V gene: TRBV2
D gene: TRBD2
clone size: NA
CDR3 protein: CASSVTSGTHEQFF
CDR3 DNA: TGTGCCAGCAGTGTGACTAGCGGAACCCATGAGCAGTTCTTC

J gene: TRBJ2-1
V gene: TRBV4-3
D gene: TRBD2
clone size: few
CDR3 protein: CASSQGGLVSEQFF
CDR3 DNA: TGCGCCAGCAGCCAAGGGGGACTAGTATCTGAGCAGTTCTTC

J gene: TRBJ2-1
V gene: TRBV18
D gene: TRBD1
clone size: NA
CDR3 protein: CASSPTTGGYNEQFF
CDR3 DNA: TGTGCCAGCTCCCCTACGACAGGGGGCTACAATGAGCAGTTCTTC

J gene: TRBJ1-3
V gene: TRBV2
D gene: NA
clone size: NA
CDR3 protein: CAIKEAGGNTIYF
CDR3 DNA: TGTGCCATTAAGGAGGCGGGTGGAAACACCATATATTTT

J gene: TRBJ1-2
V gene: TRBV15
D gene: TRBD1
clone size: NA
CDR3 protein: CATSRDAGQYYGYTF
CDR3 DNA: TGTGCCACCAGCAGAGACGCGGGACAGTACTATGGCTACACCTTC

J gene: TRBJ1-1
V gene: TRBV4-3
D gene: TRBD1
clone size: NA
CDR3 protein: CASSPKQGWYAEAFF
CDR3 DNA: TGCGCCAGCAGCCCCAAACAGGGGTGGTACGCTGAAGCTTTCTTT